What follows describes a single TCR beta chain. What antigen it recognizes has not been identified. Base qualities are not at hand, and no much larger clone is one base apart. These data belong to a study of beta chain features in type 1 diabetes (dated by TCRdb to the late 2010s). Background on the whole study: No differences in mean age, gender distribution, total cell number or subset yield were found between patients and healthy donors. The study compared TCRB repertoires of sorted circulating CD4+ T cell subsets between recently diagnosed type 1 diabetes patients and matched healthy donors. A total of 107,917,701 sorted cells were examined across all samples, and the number of cells per subset was strongly correlated with RNA yield. Regulatory and stem cell-like memory subsets were obtained from only 8 patients and roughly eight healthy donors, while naive and central memory subsets were obtained from all 28 donors. What the research found in general, with its limitations: Patients with type 1 diabetes made fewer insertions and deleted more nucleotides at VDJ recombination sites, implying thymic rearrangement abnormalities. Because cDNA was sequenced instead of genomic DNA, highly expressing activated cells could be over-represented, though the groups showed no difference in activation or CD3 levels. Naive, central memory and regulatory TCRB repertoires appeared to be more similar among patients than among healthy donors. HLA sub-analyses involved small numbers of individuals, so any influence of HLA type on TCRB rearrangement remained unresolved. PCR might favor shorter templates, but patient and control samples were amplified and corrected together, so any skew would affect both groups equally. In all four CD4+ subsets, TCRB CDR3 length was moderately but significantly shorter in type 1 diabetes patients.

A single peripheral blood draw of around 0.11 L on average was collected from each donor into heparinised tubes. Naive, central memory, regulatory and stem cell-like memory CD4+ T cells were sorted on a BD FACSAria II using a panel including CD45RO, CCR7, CD25, CD127, CD95 and CD27. Purity was above 95% for every sorted population. PBMCs were isolated right away by Lymphoprep density gradient centrifugation and were stained directly, without culture. Samples were stained and sorted in pairs, with one healthy donor and one patient per experiment, so that batch effects were minimized. All of the isolated RNA was reverse transcribed with the High Capacity cDNA Reverse Transcription Kit, so expressed TCRB transcripts were sequenced. Deep immunoSEQ sequencing was performed on naive, central memory and regulatory T cell samples, with an average of about 4 million total reads per sample. Sorted cells were lysed in RLT buffer and RNA was extracted with DNase-treated RNeasy Micro or Mini kits, depending on cell number. To prevent cross-contamination, every cell subset was processed on its own, while patient and healthy donor samples were processed together. TCRB sequences were amplified from cDNA with the immunoSEQ multiplex PCR, producing 87-bp fragments spanning the CDR3 region. Sequencing of the amplicons was performed on the Illumina HiSeq platform. In the source study's methods: PCR bias was corrected computationally using synthetic template baselines, and reads within Hamming distance 2 were collapsed, with unmergeable singletons discarded. Reads were aligned against IMGT so that V, D and J genes, CDR3 length and insertions or deletions at six rearrangement sites could be assigned. Within each subset, clonotype counts were normalized to sorted cell number, after which true diversity and Gini coefficients were computed with the tcR R package. The overlap coefficient, calculated on TCRB nucleotide sequences, was used to quantify repertoire sharing. Out-of-frame TCRB sequences from naive cells were analyzed as a proxy for the pre-selection repertoire. TCRdb provides this immuneACCESS table in a form limited to in-frame rearrangements. Some clones are lacking; in checked studies, under half of them reflect an unresolved V gene, and why the rest are absent is not known. V, J and clone size reflect that table, while D and trimming were determined from the DNA. Recorded for this sample are around 310,000 clones; more than 9.5% of them occurred a single time. The ten largest clones take up 0.015% to 0.02% of the sample.

From the germline V gene (reference sequence), CDR1 is LNHDA and CDR2 is SQIVND. The germline V end is reduced by 4 bases and the J end by 6 bases; junction bases left unmatched: 9. Including cysteine and phenylalanine, the CDR3 has 15 amino acids. Only the CDR3 portion is preserved as DNA: 45 bases, with reading frame beginning at the first base. The origin of this receptor is a woman in her twenties or thirties in good health. This sequence uses TRBV19 and TRBJ2-1, and TRBD1 matches 7 of the central bases. The sequenced material came from naive CD4+ T cells from blood. The cell subset or site label here, explained by the study, means: true naive CD4+ T cells. The sequenced DNA is TGTGCCAGTAGTAGCGTGGGCGCAGGGGGCAATGAGCAGTTCTTC. Translated, this gives CASSSVGAGGNEQFF. When the CDR3 is completed using the reference TRBV19 and TRBJ2-1 genes on either side, the full variable domain is DGGITQSPKYLFRKEGQNVTLSCEQNLNHDAMYWYRQDPGQGLRLIYYSQIVNDFQKGDIAEGYSVSREKKESFPLTVTSAQKNPTAFYLCASSSVGAGGNEQFFGPGTRLTVL.